This is a list of T cell receptor beta chains from one sample in a study of T cell changes during pregnancy in multiple sclerosis. The method was immunoSEQ multiplex PCR; TCRdb's version includes in-frame clones alone and lacks a portion of them. The data show about 44,000 clones, around 90% seen once. The material was CD4+ T cells from peripheral blood mononuclear cells, obtained in the first trimester of pregnancy. The source of these receptors is a female donor with multiple sclerosis, enrolled in a pregnancy study. Each CDR3 is given with its conserved first and last residue. The D gene is left open where the match is weak. A row's size may be missing; if present it is once, few, many or a size class.

clone size	V gene	D gene	J gene	CDR3 DNA	CDR3 protein
NA	TRBV29-1	TRBD2	TRBJ2-7	TGCAGCGTCGGGGGACTAGCGGGGCATTACGAGCAGTACTTC	CSVGGLAGHYEQYF
NA	TRBV6-5	NA	TRBJ2-7	TGTGCCAGCAGCTTCGACAGTACCTACGAGCAGTACTTC	CASSFDSTYEQYF
once	TRBV6-1	NA	TRBJ2-5	TGTGCCAGCAGACTCTCCACGAGCGGGGAGACCCAGTACTTC	CASRLSTSGETQYF
NA	TRBV5-6	TRBD2	TRBJ2-3	TGTGCCAGCAGCTTGGCGGGTTTAGCGGGAGTCCCCACAGATACGCAGTATTTT	CASSLAGLAGVPTDTQYF
NA	TRBV7-2	NA	TRBJ2-2	NA	CASSLVAQGAVFF
once	TRBV11-2	NA	TRBJ1-2	TGTGCCAGCAGCTTAGGCACAGGTGATTATGGCTACACCTTC	CASSLGTGDYGYTF
NA	TRBV19	NA	TRBJ2-2	TGTGCCAGTAGTTTATTCCCGGTTGATGGTATCGGGGAGCTGTTTTTT	CASSLFPVDGIGELFF
NA	TRBV9	TRBD1	TRBJ1-3	TGTGCCAGCAGCGTCGGGACAGGGGTGTCGTGGTCTGGAAACACCATATATTTT	CASSVGTGVSWSGNTIYF
NA	TRBV6-1	TRBD1	TRBJ2-7	TGTGCCAGCAGGCTAACTGACAGGGGAAGCGAGCAGTACTTC	CASRLTDRGSEQYF
once	TRBV5-4	TRBD1	TRBJ2-7	TGTGCCAGCAGCTTGTTTGGGACAGGGAAGCAGTACTTC	CASSLFGTGKQYF
NA	TRBV6-6	NA	TRBJ2-7	TGTGCCAGCAGCACCGGGAGCTACGCAGAGCAGTACTTC	CASSTGSYAEQYF
NA	TRBV5-8	NA	TRBJ1-4	TGTGCCAGCAGCCAGGTTGGTGGCGCGTATGAAAAACTGTTTTTT	CASSQVGGAYEKLFF
NA	TRBV5-1	NA	TRBJ1-5	TGCGCCAGCAGCTTGGGTTCTTTTAATCAGCCCCAGCATTTT	CASSLGSFNQPQHF
NA	TRBV4-3	NA	TRBJ1-1	TGCGCCAGCAGCCAAGATCCCAGGGTGTATACTGAAGCTTTCTTT	CASSQDPRVYTEAFF
NA	TRBV18	TRBD1	TRBJ2-5	TGTGCCAGCTCCCCCGGACAGGGCAATGGTGAGACCCAGTACTTC	CASSPGQGNGETQYF
NA	TRBV11-2	TRBD1	TRBJ2-2	TGTGCCAGCAGCTTAATCCGAACCGGGACAGGTTCTTCCGGGGAGCTGTTTTTT	CASSLIRTGTGSSGELFF
NA	TRBV19	TRBD2	TRBJ2-7	TGTGCCAGTGCCCCCGGGAAAGCGGGATACGTCCACGAGCAGTACTTC	CASAPGKAGYVHEQYF
NA	TRBV6-6	TRBD1	TRBJ2-7	TGTGCCAGCAGCCCTAGTCCCGGGACAGTCTACGAGCAGTACTTC	CASSPSPGTVYEQYF
NA	TRBV4-1	TRBD1	TRBJ1-3	TGCGCCAGCAGCCAGGGAAGGGGGCAGCTCTCTGGAAACACCATATATTTT	CASSQGRGQLSGNTIYF
NA	TRBV5-1	TRBD2	TRBJ2-3	TGCGCCAGCAGCTTTCTAGCGGCCCACACAGATACGCAGTATTTT	CASSFLAAHTDTQYF
NA	TRBV11-2	NA	TRBJ2-7	TGTGCCAGCGCCAGGGATTGGGCCTACGAGCAGTACTTC	CASARDWAYEQYF
NA	TRBV7-2	TRBD2	TRBJ2-1	TGTGCCAGCAGCTTGGTCGCTAGCGGGAGTCTGGGACAGCAGTTCTTC	CASSLVASGSLGQQFF
NA	TRBV4-2	NA	TRBJ2-3	TGTGCCAGCAGCCAAGGGCCCGCGCGGGGAGGCACAGATACGCAGTATTTT	CASSQGPARGGTDTQYF
NA	TRBV5-6	NA	TRBJ1-3	TGTGCCAGCTTTGGGGCAGGGAAGGGCCGAAACACCATATATTTT	CASFGAGKGRNTIYF
NA	TRBV28	TRBD2	TRBJ2-7	TGTGCCAGCAGTTTAGCGGGAGACATCGTCGAGCAGTACTTC	CASSLAGDIVEQYF
NA	TRBV13	TRBD2	TRBJ2-3	TGTGCCAGCAGCTTACGCACGGGACTAGCGGACACAGATACGCAGTATTTT	CASSLRTGLADTDTQYF
NA	TRBV6-1	NA	TRBJ1-3	TGTGCCAGCACGTCGACAGTCACCTCTGGAAACACCATATATTTT	CASTSTVTSGNTIYF
NA	TRBV28	NA	TRBJ2-6	TGTGCCAGCAGTTTAGCGGACAGCGTTTCTGGGGCCAACGTCCTGACTTTC	CASSLADSVSGANVLTF
NA	TRBV10-3	TRBD2	TRBJ2-3	TGTGCCATCAGGGCTAGCGGGAGGTGGGCAGATACGCAGTATTTT	CAIRASGRWADTQYF
NA	TRBV19	NA	TRBJ2-2	TGTGCCAGTAGTACAAAACTAGCTCTCAACACCGGGGAGCTGTTTTTT	CASSTKLALNTGELFF
NA	TRBV6-5	NA	TRBJ2-5	TGTGCCAGCAGCAGGTGGAGGGGAGAGACCCAGTACTTC	CASSRWRGETQYF
NA	TRBV19	TRBD2	TRBJ2-4	TGTGCCAGTAGCGTGGGCAGGTGGGCCGGGACTAGCGGGAATTTAGATTTAGCCAAAAACATTCAGTACTTC	CASSVGRWAGTSGNLDLAKNIQYF
NA	TRBV15	NA	TRBJ1-5	TGTGCCACCAGCAGAGAGGGATGGGCAGGGCTGAACAATCAGCCCCAGCATTTT	CATSREGWAGLNNQPQHF
NA	TRBV27	TRBD1	TRBJ1-1	TGTGCCAGCAGTCGAAAGTTGCAGGGGGAGGCTTTCTTT	CASSRKLQGEAFF
once	TRBV30	TRBD1	TRBJ2-7	TGTGCCTGGAGTGTAGGGGACAGGGACGTTCACGAGCAGTACTTC	CAWSVGDRDVHEQYF
NA	TRBV28	NA	TRBJ2-5	TGTGCCAGTACGCCGGGGAAGGAGTTTCGAGAGACCCAGTACTTC	CASTPGKEFRETQYF
NA	TRBV2	TRBD2	TRBJ2-1	TGTGCCAGCAGTGTACTAGCGGGGAGCTACAATGAGCAGTTCTTC	CASSVLAGSYNEQFF
NA	TRBV30	TRBD2	TRBJ2-7	TGTGCCTGGAGTCCCAGACTAGCGGGAGTCTACGAGCAGTACTTC	CAWSPRLAGVYEQYF
NA	TRBV11-2	NA	TRBJ1-1	TGTGCCAGCAGCTTAGGGTCCTACAGGGTGAACACTGAAGCTTTCTTT	CASSLGSYRVNTEAFF
NA	TRBV29-1	NA	TRBJ2-3	TGCAGCGTTGATACTAGCACAGATACGCAGTATTTT	CSVDTSTDTQYF